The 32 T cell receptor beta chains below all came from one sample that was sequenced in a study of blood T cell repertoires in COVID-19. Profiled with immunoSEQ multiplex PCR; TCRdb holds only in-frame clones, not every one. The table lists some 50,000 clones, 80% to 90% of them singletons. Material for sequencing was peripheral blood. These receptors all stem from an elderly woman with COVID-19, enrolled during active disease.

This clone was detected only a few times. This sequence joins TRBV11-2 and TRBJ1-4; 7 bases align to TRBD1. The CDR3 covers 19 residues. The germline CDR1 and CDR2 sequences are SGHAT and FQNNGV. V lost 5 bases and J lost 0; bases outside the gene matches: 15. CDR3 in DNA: TGTGCCAGCAGCACACCCCAGGGACAGCAACACGCAACTAATGAAAAACTGTTTTTT. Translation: CASSTPQGQQHATNEKLFF.

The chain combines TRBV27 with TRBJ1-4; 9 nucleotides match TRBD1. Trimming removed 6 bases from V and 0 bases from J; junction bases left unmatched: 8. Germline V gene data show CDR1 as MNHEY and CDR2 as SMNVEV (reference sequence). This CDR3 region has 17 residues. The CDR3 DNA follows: TGTGCCAGCAGGTCACAGGGGGCGGGGGCAACTAATGAAAAACTGTTTTTT. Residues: CASRSQGAGATNEKLFF.

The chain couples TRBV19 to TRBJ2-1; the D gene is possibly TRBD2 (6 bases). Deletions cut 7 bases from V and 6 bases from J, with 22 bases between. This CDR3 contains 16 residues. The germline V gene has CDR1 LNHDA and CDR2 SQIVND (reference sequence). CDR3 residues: CASISIGGPLTNEQFF. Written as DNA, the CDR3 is TGTGCCAGTATATCAATAGGAGGGCCGCTGACCAATGAGCAGTTCTTC.

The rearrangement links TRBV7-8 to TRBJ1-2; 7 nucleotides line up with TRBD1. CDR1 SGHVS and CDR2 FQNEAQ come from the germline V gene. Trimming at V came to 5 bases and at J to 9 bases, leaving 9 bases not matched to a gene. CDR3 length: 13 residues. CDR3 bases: TGTGCCAGCAGCGTGGACAGGTTCGAGAGCTACACCTTC. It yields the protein CASSVDRFESYTF.

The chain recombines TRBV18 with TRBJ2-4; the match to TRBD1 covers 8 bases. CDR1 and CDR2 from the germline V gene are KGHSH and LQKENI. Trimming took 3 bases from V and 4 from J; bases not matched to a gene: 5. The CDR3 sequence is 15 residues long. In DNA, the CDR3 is TGTGCCAGCTCACCGGCAGGGGGCCCAAAAAACATTCAGTACTTC. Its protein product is CASSPAGGPKNIQYF.

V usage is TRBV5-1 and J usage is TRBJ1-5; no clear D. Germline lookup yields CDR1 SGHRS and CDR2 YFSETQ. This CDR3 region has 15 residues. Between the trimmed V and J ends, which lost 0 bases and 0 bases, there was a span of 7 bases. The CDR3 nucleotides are TGCGCCAGCAGCTTGGAGGGAGATAGCAATCAGCCCCAGCATTTT. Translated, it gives CASSLEGDSNQPQHF.

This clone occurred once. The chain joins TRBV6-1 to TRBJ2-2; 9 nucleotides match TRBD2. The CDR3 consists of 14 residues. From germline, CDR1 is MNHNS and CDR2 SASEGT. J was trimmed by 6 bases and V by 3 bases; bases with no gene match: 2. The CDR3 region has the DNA TGTGCCAGCAGTGAGGGACTAGCCCCCGGGGAGCTGTTTTTT. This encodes CASSEGLAPGELFF.

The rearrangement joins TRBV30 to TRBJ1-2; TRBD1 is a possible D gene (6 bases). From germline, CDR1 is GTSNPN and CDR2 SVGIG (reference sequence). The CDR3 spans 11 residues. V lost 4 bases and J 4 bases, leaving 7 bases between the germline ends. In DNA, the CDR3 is TGTGCCTGGAACAGGGCCTATGGCTACACCTTC. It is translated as CAWNRAYGYTF. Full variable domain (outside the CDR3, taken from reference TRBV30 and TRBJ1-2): SQTIHQWPATLVQPVGSPLSLECTVEGTSNPNLYWYRQAAGRGLQLLFYSVGIGQISSEVPQNLSASRPQDRQFILSSKKLLLSDSGFYLCAWNRAYGYTFGSGTRLTVV.

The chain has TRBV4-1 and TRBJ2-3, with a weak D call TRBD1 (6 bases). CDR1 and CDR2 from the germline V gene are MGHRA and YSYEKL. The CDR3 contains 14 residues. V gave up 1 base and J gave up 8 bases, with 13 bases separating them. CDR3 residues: CASSQGLLGATQYF. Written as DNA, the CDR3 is TGCGCCAGCAGCCAAGGGTTATTGGGGGCTACGCAGTATTTT.

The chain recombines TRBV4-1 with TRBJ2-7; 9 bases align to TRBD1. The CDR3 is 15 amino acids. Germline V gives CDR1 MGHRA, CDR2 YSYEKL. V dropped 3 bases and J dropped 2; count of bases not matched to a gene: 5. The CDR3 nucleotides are TGCGCCAGCAGCCAGGGACAGGGTTTAACCTACGAGCAGTACTTC. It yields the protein CASSQGQGLTYEQYF.

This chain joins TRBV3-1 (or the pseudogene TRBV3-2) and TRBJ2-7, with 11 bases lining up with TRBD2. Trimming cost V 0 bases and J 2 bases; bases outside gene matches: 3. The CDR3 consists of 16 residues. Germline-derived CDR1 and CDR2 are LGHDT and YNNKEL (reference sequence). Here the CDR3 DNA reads TGTGCCAGCAGCCAAGAACTAGCGGGAGAGGCCTACGAGCAGTACTTC. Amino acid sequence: CASSQELAGEAYEQYF.

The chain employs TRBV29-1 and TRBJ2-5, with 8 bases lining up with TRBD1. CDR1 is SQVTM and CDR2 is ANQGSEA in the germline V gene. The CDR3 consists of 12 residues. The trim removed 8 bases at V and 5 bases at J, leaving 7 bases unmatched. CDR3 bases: TGCAGCCTACAGGGGGTCGGGGAGACCCAGTACTTC. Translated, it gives CSLQGVGETQYF. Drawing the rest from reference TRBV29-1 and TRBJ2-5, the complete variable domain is SAVISQKPSRDICQRGTSLTIQCQVDSQVTMMFWYRQQPGQSLTLIATANQGSEATYESGFVIDKFPISRPNLTFSTLTVSNMSPEDSSIYLCSLQGVGETQYFGPGTRLLVL.

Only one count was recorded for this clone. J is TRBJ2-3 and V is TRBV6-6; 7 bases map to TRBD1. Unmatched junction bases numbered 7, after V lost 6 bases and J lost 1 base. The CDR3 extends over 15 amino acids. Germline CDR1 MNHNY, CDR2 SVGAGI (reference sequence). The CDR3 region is CASRQQGTGTDTQYF. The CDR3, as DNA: TGTGCCAGCAGACAACAGGGGACGGGCACAGATACGCAGTATTTT.

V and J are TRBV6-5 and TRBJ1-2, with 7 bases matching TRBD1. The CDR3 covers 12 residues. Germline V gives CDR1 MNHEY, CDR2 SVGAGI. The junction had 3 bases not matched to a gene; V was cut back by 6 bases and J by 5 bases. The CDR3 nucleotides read TGTGCCAGCAGAGACAGGGCTTATGGCTACACCTTC. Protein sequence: CASRDRAYGYTF.

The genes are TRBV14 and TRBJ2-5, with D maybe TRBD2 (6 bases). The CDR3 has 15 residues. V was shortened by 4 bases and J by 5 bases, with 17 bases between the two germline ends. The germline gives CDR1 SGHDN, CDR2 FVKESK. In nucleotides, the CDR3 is TGTGCCAGCAGCCCACGCCGCGGGACTTTGGAGACCCAGTACTTC. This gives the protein CASSPRRGTLETQYF.

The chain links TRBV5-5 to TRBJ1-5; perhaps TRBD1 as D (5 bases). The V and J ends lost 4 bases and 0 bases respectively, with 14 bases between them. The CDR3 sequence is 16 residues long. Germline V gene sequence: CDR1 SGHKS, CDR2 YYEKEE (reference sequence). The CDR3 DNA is TGTGCCAGCAGCCCCCGGGGGAGGTATAGCAATCAGCCCCAGCATTTT. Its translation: CASSPRGRYSNQPQHF.

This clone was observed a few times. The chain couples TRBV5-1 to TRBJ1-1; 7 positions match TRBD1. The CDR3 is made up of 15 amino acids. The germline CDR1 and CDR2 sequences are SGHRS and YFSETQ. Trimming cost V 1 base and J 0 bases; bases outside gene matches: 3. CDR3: CASSLLDRVNTEAFF. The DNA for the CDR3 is TGCGCCAGCAGCTTGCTTGACAGGGTGAACACTGAAGCTTTCTTT.

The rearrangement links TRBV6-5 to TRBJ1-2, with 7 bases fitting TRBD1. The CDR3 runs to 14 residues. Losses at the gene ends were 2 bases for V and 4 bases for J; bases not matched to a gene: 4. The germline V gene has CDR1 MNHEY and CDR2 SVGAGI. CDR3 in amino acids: CASSYTGASYGYTF. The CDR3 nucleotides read TGTGCCAGCAGTTACACAGGGGCTAGCTATGGCTACACCTTC.

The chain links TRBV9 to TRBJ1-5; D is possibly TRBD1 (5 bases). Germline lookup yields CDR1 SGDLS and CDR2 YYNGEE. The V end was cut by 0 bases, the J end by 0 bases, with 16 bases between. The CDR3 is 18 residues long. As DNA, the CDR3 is TGTGCCAGCAGCGTAGTGCTGGGGCACAAGTATAGCAATCAGCCCCAGCATTTT. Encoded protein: CASSVVLGHKYSNQPQHF. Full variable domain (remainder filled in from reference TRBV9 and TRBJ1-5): DSGVTQTPKHLITATGQRVTLRCSPRSGDLSVYWYQQSLDQGLQFLIQYYNGEERAKGNILERFSAQQFPDLHSELNLSSLELGDSALYFCASSVVLGHKYSNQPQHFGDGTRLSIL.

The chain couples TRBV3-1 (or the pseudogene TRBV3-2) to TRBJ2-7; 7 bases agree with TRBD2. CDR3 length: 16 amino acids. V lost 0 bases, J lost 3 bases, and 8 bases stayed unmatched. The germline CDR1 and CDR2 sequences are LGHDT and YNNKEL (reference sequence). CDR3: CASSQDLVRERYEQYF. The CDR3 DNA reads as TGTGCCAGCAGCCAAGACCTCGTGCGGGAGCGCTACGAGCAGTACTTC.

CDR3 DNA: TGTGCCACCAGTGTGAAGGGGGCTGGGGGCTACACCTTC. Translated, it gives CATSVKGAGGYTF. The chain recombines TRBV24-1 with TRBJ1-2; 7 nucleotides line up with TRBD1. CDR1 is KGHDR and CDR2 is SFDVKD in the germline V gene. The V gene end was trimmed by 5 bases and the J gene end by 8 bases; junction bases not matched to a gene: 7. This CDR3 is 13 amino acids long.

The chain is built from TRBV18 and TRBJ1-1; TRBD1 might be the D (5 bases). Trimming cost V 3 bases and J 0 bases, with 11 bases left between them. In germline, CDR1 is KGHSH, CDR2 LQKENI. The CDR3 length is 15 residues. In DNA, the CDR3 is TGTGCCAGCTCACCTAAACAGGTTATGAACACTGAAGCTTTCTTT. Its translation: CASSPKQVMNTEAFF.

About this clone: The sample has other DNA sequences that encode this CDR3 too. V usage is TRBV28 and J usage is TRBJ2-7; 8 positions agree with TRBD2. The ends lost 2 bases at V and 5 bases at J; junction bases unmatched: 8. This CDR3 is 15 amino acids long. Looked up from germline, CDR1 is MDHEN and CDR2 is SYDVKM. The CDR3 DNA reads TGTGCCAGCAGTTTAGGGACTAGTGGGACCCACGAGCAGTACTTC. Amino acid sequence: CASSLGTSGTHEQYF.

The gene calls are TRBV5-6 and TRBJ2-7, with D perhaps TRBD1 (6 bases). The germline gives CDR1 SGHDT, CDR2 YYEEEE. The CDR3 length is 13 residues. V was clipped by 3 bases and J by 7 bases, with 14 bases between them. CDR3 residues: CASSWGRWAEQYF. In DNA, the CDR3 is TGTGCCAGCAGCTGGGGGCGGTGGGCTGAGCAGTACTTC. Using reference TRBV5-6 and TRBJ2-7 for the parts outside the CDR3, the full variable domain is DAGVTQSPTHLIKTRGQQVTLRCSPKSGHDTVSWYQQALGQGPQFIFQYYEEEERQRGNFPDRFSGHQFPNYSSELNVNALLLGDSALYLCASSWGRWAEQYFGPGTRLTVT.

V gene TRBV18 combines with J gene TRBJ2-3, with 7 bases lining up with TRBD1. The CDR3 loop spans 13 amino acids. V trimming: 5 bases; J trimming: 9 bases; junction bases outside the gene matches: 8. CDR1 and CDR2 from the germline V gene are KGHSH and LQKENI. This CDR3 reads CASSASETGTQYF. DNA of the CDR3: TGTGCCAGCTCAGCCTCCGAGACAGGGACGCAGTATTTT.

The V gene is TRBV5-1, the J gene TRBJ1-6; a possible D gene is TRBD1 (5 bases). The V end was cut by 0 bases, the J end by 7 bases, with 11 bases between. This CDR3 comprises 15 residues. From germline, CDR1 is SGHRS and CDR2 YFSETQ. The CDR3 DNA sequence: TGCGCCAGCAGCTTGGCGACAGTCTCCAATTCACCCCTCCACTTT. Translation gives CASSLATVSNSPLHF.

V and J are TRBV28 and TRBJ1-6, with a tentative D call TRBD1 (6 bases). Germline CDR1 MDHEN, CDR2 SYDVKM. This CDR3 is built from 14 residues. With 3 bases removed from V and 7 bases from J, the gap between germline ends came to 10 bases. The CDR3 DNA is TGTGCCAGCAGTTTCGGGCAGGGGAATTCACCCCTCCACTTT. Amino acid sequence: CASSFGQGNSPLHF.

For the CDR3, the DNA is TGTGCCAGCAGCCTAGGGGAGGCCACTGAAGCTTTCTTT. This sequence encodes CASSLGEATEAFF. This chain uses TRBV6-5 with TRBJ1-1; weak D call: TRBD1 (5 bases). Per the germline V gene, CDR1 is MNHEY and CDR2 is SVGAGI. The CDR3 has 13 residues. The V and J ends lost 6 bases and 4 bases respectively, with 12 bases between them.

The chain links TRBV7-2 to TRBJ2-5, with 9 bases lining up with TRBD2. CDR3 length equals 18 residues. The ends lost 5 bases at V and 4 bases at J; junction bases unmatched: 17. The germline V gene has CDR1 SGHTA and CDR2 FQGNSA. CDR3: CASSPSLVSGSAVETQYF. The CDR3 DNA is TGTGCCAGCAGCCCGTCCCTGGTTAGCGGGAGTGCGGTAGAGACCCAGTACTTC.

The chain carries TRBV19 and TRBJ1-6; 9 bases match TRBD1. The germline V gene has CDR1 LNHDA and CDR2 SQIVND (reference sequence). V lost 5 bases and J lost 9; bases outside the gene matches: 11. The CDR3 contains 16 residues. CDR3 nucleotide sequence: TGTGCCAGTAGTCCCCCGGGGACAGGGTCCCGTTCACCCCTCCACTTT. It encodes CASSPPGTGSRSPLHF.

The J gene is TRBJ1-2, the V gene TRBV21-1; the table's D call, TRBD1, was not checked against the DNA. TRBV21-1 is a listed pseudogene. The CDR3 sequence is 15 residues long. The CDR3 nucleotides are TGTGCCAGCAGCAAGGTCCCGGCAGGGAACTATGGCTACACCTTC. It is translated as CASSKVPAGNYGYTF.

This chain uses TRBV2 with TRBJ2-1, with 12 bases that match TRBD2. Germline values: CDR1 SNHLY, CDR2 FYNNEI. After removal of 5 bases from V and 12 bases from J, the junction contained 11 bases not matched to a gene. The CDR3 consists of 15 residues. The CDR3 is CASSTTSGGSVRQFF. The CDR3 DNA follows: TGTGCCAGCAGTACGACTAGCGGGGGCTCGGTGCGGCAGTTCTTC.